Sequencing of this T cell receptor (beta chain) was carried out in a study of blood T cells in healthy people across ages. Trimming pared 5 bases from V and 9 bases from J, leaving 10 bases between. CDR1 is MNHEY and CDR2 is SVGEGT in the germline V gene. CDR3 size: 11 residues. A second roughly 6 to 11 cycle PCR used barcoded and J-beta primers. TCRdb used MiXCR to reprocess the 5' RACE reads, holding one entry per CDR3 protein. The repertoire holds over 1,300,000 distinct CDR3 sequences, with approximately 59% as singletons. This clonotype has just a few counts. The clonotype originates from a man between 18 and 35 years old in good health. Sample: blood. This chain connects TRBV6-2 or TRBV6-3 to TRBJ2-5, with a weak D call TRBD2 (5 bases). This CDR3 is CASSEGPAQYF. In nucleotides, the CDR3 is TGTGCCAGCAGTGAGGGCCCGGCCCAGTACTTC.